This record looks at one T cell receptor beta chain sequence and its context. Its target is not known. The data stem from a study of cytomegalovirus exposure and HLA in healthy donors. Study results and caveats: A later analysis, which compared TCR beta chains of equal frequency, found the HLA-associated ones more clonally expanded.

The CDR3 has 16 residues. Germline lookup yields CDR1 SGHDN and CDR2 FVKESK. Trimming stripped 1 base from V and 0 bases from J, with 10 bases between. The PCR contained 60 Vbeta and 13 Jbeta primers. The table came from immunoSEQ multiplex PCR; TCRdb's copy has only in-frame clones and leaves some out. The sample gives roughly 180,000 clones, around 74% of which show up once; approximately 2.4% is in the top ten. V is TRBV14 and J is TRBJ1-3, with D unclear. The source is a female donor in good health and CMV-seronegative. The source material was PBMCs. The CDR3 DNA is TGTGCCAGCAGCCAAGTCCCCATGAGCTCTGGAAACACCATATATTTT. It specifies CASSQVPMSSGNTIYF.